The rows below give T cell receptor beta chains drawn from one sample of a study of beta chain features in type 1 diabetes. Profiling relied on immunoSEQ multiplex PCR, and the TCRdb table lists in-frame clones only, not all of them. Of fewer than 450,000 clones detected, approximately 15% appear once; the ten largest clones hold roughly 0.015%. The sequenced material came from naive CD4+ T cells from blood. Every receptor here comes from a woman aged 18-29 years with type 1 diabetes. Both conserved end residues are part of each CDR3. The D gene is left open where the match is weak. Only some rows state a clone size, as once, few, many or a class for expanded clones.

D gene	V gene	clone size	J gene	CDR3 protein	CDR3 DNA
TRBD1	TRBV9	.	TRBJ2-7	CASSPSTGLSYEQYF	TGTGCCAGCAGCCCATCGACAGGGCTAAGCTACGAGCAGTACTTC
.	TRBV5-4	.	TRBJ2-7	CASSLGSRIGAYEQYF	TGTGCCAGCAGCTTGGGCTCGCGGATCGGCGCCTACGAGCAGTACTTC
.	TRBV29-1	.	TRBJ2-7	CSVVGGRSSYEQYF	TGCAGCGTTGTTGGTGGGAGGAGCTCCTACGAGCAGTACTTC
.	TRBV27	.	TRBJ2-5	CASSLRGTTETQYF	TGTGCCAGCAGTTTAAGGGGGACCACAGAGACCCAGTACTTC
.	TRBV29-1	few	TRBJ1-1	CSVLRGATEAFF	TGCAGCGTTTTGCGGGGGGCCACTGAAGCTTTCTTT
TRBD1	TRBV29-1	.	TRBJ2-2	CSVDKKIFPGQRANTGELFF	TGCAGCGTAGATAAAAAGATCTTTCCGGGACAGAGAGCGAACACCGGGGAGCTGTTTTTT
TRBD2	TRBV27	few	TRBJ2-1	CASRPRLAGGNEQFF	TGTGCCAGCAGGCCCAGACTAGCGGGTGGTAATGAGCAGTTCTTC
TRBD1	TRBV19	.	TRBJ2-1	CASSSGTGRNYEQFF	TGTGCCAGTAGTAGCGGGACAGGGCGAAACTATGAGCAGTTCTTC
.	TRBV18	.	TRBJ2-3	CASSPPSRGMDTQYF	TGTGCCAGCTCACCACCGTCCCGGGGAATGGATACGCAGTATTTT
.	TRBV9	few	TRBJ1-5	CASSGWGGNQPQHF	TGTGCCAGCAGCGGATGGGGAGGCAATCAGCCCCAGCATTTT
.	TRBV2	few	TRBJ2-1	CASREPGDNEQFF	TGTGCCAGCAGAGAGCCGGGGGACAATGAGCAGTTCTTC
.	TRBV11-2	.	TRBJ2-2	CASSLDRNTGELFF	TGTGCCAGCAGCTTAGATCGGAACACCGGGGAGCTGTTTTTT
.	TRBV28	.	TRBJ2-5	CASTTSGGTQETQYF	TGTGCCAGCACCACCTCAGGGGGGACCCAAGAGACCCAGTACTTC
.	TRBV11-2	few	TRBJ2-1	CASSAISGYYNEQFF	TGTGCCAGCAGCGCTATTAGCGGCTACTACAATGAGCAGTTCTTC